These 27 T cell receptor beta chains originate from one sample sequenced in a study of control samples from healthy donors and cancer patients. Some clones are missing from TCRdb's copy, which holds only in-frame ones; the method was immunoSEQ multiplex PCR. The sample lists approximately 150,000 clones, about 93% occurring once. The sequencing input was blood. The receptors here all came from a woman under 40 in good health.

This clone has only one observation. This chain connects TRBV6-2 or TRBV6-3 to TRBJ1-5; 7 bases map to TRBD1. The CDR3 contains 13 residues. V shed 6 bases, J shed 5 bases, and the junction held 4 bases outside the gene matches. Germline lookup yields CDR1 MNHEY and CDR2 SVGEGT. This CDR3 reads CASSDRAYQPQHF. The CDR3 coding sequence is TGTGCCAGCAGCGACAGGGCCTATCAGCCCCAGCATTTT.

The V and J genes are TRBV19 and TRBJ2-7; 10 nucleotides match TRBD2. Trimming removed 3 bases from V and 2 bases from J; junction bases left unmatched: 16. The CDR3 loop spans 19 amino acids. CDR1 is LNHDA, CDR2 SQIVND, per germline (reference sequence). This CDR3 reads CASSMEGPTSGRLPYEQYF. CDR3 sequence (DNA): TGTGCCAGTAGTATGGAGGGGCCGACTAGCGGGCGTCTCCCCTACGAGCAGTACTTC.

The V call is TRBV4-3, the J call TRBJ2-3; D is unclear. Germline-derived CDR1 and CDR2 are LGHNA and YSLEER. V was clipped by 0 bases and J by 3 bases, with 13 bases between them. The CDR3 sequence is 16 residues long. CDR3 loop: CASSQDLGSATDTQYF. CDR3 DNA: TGCGCCAGCAGCCAAGATCTGGGGTCCGCTACAGATACGCAGTATTTT.

V and J are TRBV5-1 and TRBJ1-4; the D is unclear. CDR1 is SGHRS, CDR2 YFSETQ, per germline. This CDR3 is 14 amino acids long. V dropped 5 bases and J dropped 0 bases, with 8 bases sitting between them. CDR3 in amino acids: CASRNAATNEKLFF. CDR3 nucleotide sequence: TGCGCCAGCAGAAACGCGGCAACTAATGAAAAACTGTTTTTT. The full variable domain, completed using reference TRBV5-1 and TRBJ1-4, is KAGVTQTPRYLIKTRGQQVTLSCSPISGHRSVSWYQQTPGQGLQFLFEYFSETQRNKGNFPGRFSGRQFSNSRSEMNVSTLELGDSALYLCASRNAATNEKLFFGSGTQLSVL.

The chain combines TRBV11-2 with TRBJ2-1, with TRBD2 identical over 7 bases. From germline, CDR1 is SGHAT and CDR2 FQNNGV. The CDR3 is made up of 14 amino acids. The trim removed 3 bases at V and 10 bases at J, leaving 9 bases unmatched. In DNA form, the CDR3 reads TGTGCCAGCAGCTTCACTTCTAGCGGTCGCGAGCAGTTCTTC. It codes for CASSFTSSGREQFF.

A single count supports this clone. The chain is built from TRBV7-2 and TRBJ2-3; D not certain. Germline-derived CDR1 and CDR2 are SGHTA and FQGNSA. The CDR3 is 16 amino acids. Trimming stripped 1 base from V and 2 bases from J, with 13 bases between. The CDR3 DNA sequence: TGTGCCAGCAGCTTAGTCGTAGGGTTATACACAGATACGCAGTATTTT. It is translated as CASSLVVGLYTDTQYF. Based on the CDR3 plus reference TRBV7-2 and TRBJ2-3, the full variable domain is GAGVSQSPSNKVTEKGKDVELRCDPISGHTALYWYRQSLGQGLEFLIYFQGNSAPDKSGLPSDRFSAERTGGSVSTLTIQRTQQEDSAVYLCASSLVVGLYTDTQYFGPGTRLTVL.

The chain joins TRBV5-1 to TRBJ2-7; 9 bases agree with TRBD1. The germline V gene encodes CDR1 SGHRS and CDR2 YFSETQ. J lost 5 bases, V lost 5 bases, and 11 bases had no gene match. The CDR3 extends over 15 amino acids. The CDR3 bases are TGCGCCAGCAGTCGGGAGGACAGGGGAGGGGACGAGCAGTACTTC. Protein product: CASSREDRGGDEQYF.

Only one count was recorded for this clone. This chain uses TRBV6-6 with TRBJ2-3; 8 bases map to TRBD2. V was pared by 2 bases and J by 3 bases, with 4 bases of the junction left unmatched. CDR3 size: 15 residues. Germline CDR1 reads MNHNY; CDR2 reads SVGAGI (reference sequence). The CDR3 DNA reads TGTGCCAGCAGTTACCAAACTAGCGGTACAGATACGCAGTATTTT. Its translation: CASSYQTSGTDTQYF.

The genes are TRBV28 and TRBJ2-7; no clear D. V dropped 7 bases and J dropped 2 bases, with 6 bases sitting between them. CDR1 is MDHEN and CDR2 is SYDVKM in the germline V gene. The CDR3 runs 11 residues. In nucleotides, the CDR3 is TGTGCCAGCACAGCAGCCTACGAGCAGTACTTC. Its translation: CASTAAYEQYF.

The chain combines TRBV24-1 with TRBJ1-1; D is perhaps TRBD1 (5 bases). Germline lookup yields CDR1 KGHDR and CDR2 SFDVKD. V shed 4 bases and J shed 7 bases, with 12 bases lying between them. The CDR3 has 13 residues. The CDR3 sequence: CATSDILTGEAFF. CDR3 nucleotides: TGTGCCACCAGTGACATATTAACAGGTGAAGCTTTCTTT.

This chain links TRBV27 with TRBJ2-7; 13 nucleotides match TRBD2. V was pared by 8 bases and J by 6 bases, with 13 bases of the junction left unmatched. The germline CDR1 and CDR2 sequences are MNHEY and SMNVEV (reference sequence). CDR3 size: 16 residues. The CDR3 coding sequence is TGTGCCAGCTATCACGTAGGACTAGCGGGAGTTAGCGAGCAGTACTTC. Protein: CASYHVGLAGVSEQYF.

The V call is TRBV5-1, the J call TRBJ2-1; 12 positions agree with TRBD1. Germline-derived CDR1 and CDR2 are SGHRS and YFSETQ. The CDR3 runs to 14 residues. Unmatched junction bases numbered 7, after V lost 7 bases and J lost 8 bases. The chain's CDR3 is CASSPGQGAYEQFF. For the CDR3, the DNA is TGCGCCAGCTCACCGGGACAGGGGGCCTATGAGCAGTTCTTC.

This chain joins TRBV13 and TRBJ2-1; TRBD1 or TRBD2 may be the D gene (5 bases each). Germline values: CDR1 PRHDT, CDR2 FYEKMQ (reference sequence). Trimming took off 8 bases at V and 1 base at J, with 9 bases between the two ends. There are 13 residues in the CDR3. This CDR3 reads CASSRESYNEQFF. In DNA form, the CDR3 reads TGTGCCAGCTCCAGGGAGTCCTACAATGAGCAGTTCTTC.

This clone was seen repeatedly, ten times or more. At the DNA level, this CDR3 is encoded by other sequences in the same sample as well. The chain has TRBV6-4 and TRBJ2-3; D may be TRBD1 or TRBD2 (6 bases each). CDR1 and CDR2 (germline): MRHNA, SNTAGT. The CDR3 has 14 amino acids. Trimming left V 6 bases short and J 2 bases short, with 12 bases between. CDR3 nucleotides: TGTGCCAGCAGCGCGGGACAAGACACAGATACGCAGTATTTT. It codes for CASSAGQDTDTQYF.

The V and J genes are TRBV28 and TRBJ2-3; maybe TRBD2 (7 bases). CDR3 size: 17 residues. Germline lookup yields CDR1 MDHEN and CDR2 SYDVKM. V dropped 2 bases and J dropped 1 base, with 16 bases sitting between them. CDR3 sequence: CASSLRGGGPGTDTQYF. The CDR3 DNA reads as TGTGCCAGCAGTTTAAGGGGGGGAGGGCCCGGCACAGATACGCAGTATTTT. The full variable domain, with the rest looked up from reference TRBV28 and TRBJ2-3, is DVKVTQSSRYLVKRTGEKVFLECVQDMDHENMFWYRQDPGLGLRLIYFSYDVKMKEKGDIPEGYSVSREKKERFSLILESASTNQTSMYLCASSLRGGGPGTDTQYFGPGTRLTVL.

CDR3 sequence: CAWDHQGSNEKLFF. In DNA, the CDR3 is TGTGCCTGGGACCATCAGGGGTCTAATGAAAAACTGTTTTTT. The rearrangement uses TRBV30 and TRBJ1-4, with a weak D call TRBD1 (6 bases). V was cut by 5 bases and J by 3 bases, with 13 bases left in between. There are 14 residues in the CDR3. Germline V gives CDR1 GTSNPN, CDR2 SVGIG (reference sequence).

This clone was counted a single time. The V and J genes are TRBV9 and TRBJ1-1; no reliable D call. Trimming cost V 0 bases and J 0 bases, with 9 bases left between them. Germline V lookup: CDR1 SGDLS, CDR2 YYNGEE. This CDR3 region has 15 residues. CDR3 region: CASSVDVFLNTEAFF. For the CDR3, the DNA is TGTGCCAGCAGCGTAGATGTGTTCTTGAACACTGAAGCTTTCTTT.

The chain employs TRBV5-1 and TRBJ2-1; 11 bases are shared with TRBD2. The J segment lost 6 bases and the V segment lost 2 bases, leaving 7 bases of the junction unmatched. This CDR3 spans 16 amino acids. The germline CDR1 and CDR2 sequences are SGHRS and YFSETQ. CDR3: CASSFGSGRAGNEQFF. CDR3 in DNA: TGCGCCAGCAGCTTTGGTAGCGGGAGGGCAGGCAATGAGCAGTTCTTC.

The chain joins TRBV30 to TRBJ1-1; no definite D call. Germline CDR1 GTSNPN, CDR2 SVGIG (reference sequence). The ends were cut back, 3 bases at V and 7 bases at J, with 9 bases in the middle. The CDR3 consists of 11 residues. The CDR3 loop is CAWSGRLEAFF. CDR3 DNA sequence: TGTGCCTGGAGCGGAAGGCTTGAAGCTTTCTTT.

Of note for this clone: An end of the junction differs from the germline gene, which may be a read error. J is TRBJ1-2 and V is TRBV14, with D perhaps matching TRBD1 (5 bases). The CDR3 is 12 residues long. Germline CDR1 and CDR2: SGHDN and FVKESK. CDR3 sequence (DNA): TGTGCCAGCAGCCAAGGGACTACGGGGGAAGGTTTC. It is translated as CASSQGTTGEGF.

The V gene is TRBV5-1, the J gene TRBJ2-3; D unresolved. Trimming removed 0 bases at V and 3 bases at J, with 11 bases between. This CDR3 is 15 amino acids long. CDR1 and CDR2 (germline): SGHRS, YFSETQ. DNA of the CDR3: TGCGCCAGCAGCTTGGAAGCCCCTGGGACAGATACGCAGTATTTT. Its translation is CASSLEAPGTDTQYF.

The chain joins TRBV27 to TRBJ2-7; 10 bases fit TRBD2. V shed 5 bases and J 2 bases; nucleotides not matched to a gene: 6. The CDR3 is 15 amino acids. Germline V gene lookup returns CDR1 MNHEY and CDR2 SMNVEV (reference sequence). CDR3 DNA sequence: TGTGCCAGCAGTCATACTAGCGGGACACCCTACGAGCAGTACTTC. This translates into CASSHTSGTPYEQYF.

As concerns this clone: This sample includes further DNA sequences coding for the same CDR3. The chain carries TRBV5-4 and TRBJ2-7; D gene unclear. CDR1 is SGHNT, CDR2 YYREEE, per germline (reference sequence). Trimming left V 0 bases short and J 0 bases short, with 10 bases between. This CDR3 contains 15 residues. CDR3 DNA: TGTGCCAGCAGCTTGGGGCAGCTAGGCTCCTACGAGCAGTACTTC. Encoded protein: CASSLGQLGSYEQYF.

This chain joins TRBV3-1 (or the pseudogene TRBV3-2) and TRBJ2-3, with D perhaps TRBD1 or TRBD2 (6 bases each). Germline V gives CDR1 LGHDT, CDR2 YNNKEL (reference sequence). V was trimmed by 8 bases and J by 0 bases, leaving 15 bases between them. CDR3 length: 15 residues. The CDR3 sequence is CASRLGGLSTDTQYF. The CDR3 region has the DNA TGTGCCAGCCGACTGGGGGGCCTTAGCACAGATACGCAGTATTTT.

This clone was picked up one time. The chain employs TRBV10-2 and TRBJ2-3; D gene unclear. Germline V gene data show CDR1 as WSHSY and CDR2 as SAAADI. V was cut by 3 bases and J by 6 bases, with 7 bases left in between. The CDR3 has 12 amino acids. The CDR3 sequence: CASSDGWDTQYF. CDR3 nucleotide sequence: TGCGCCAGCAGTGATGGATGGGATACGCAGTATTTT.

The chain employs TRBV27 and TRBJ2-5; weak D call: TRBD2 (5 bases). Trimming removed 5 bases at V and 1 base at J, with 14 bases between. The CDR3 has 15 amino acids. Germline CDR1 reads MNHEY; CDR2 reads SMNVEV (reference sequence). The CDR3 protein is CASSGRGAAQETQYF. CDR3 in DNA: TGTGCCAGCAGTGGCCGGGGAGCGGCCCAAGAGACCCAGTACTTC.

The J gene is TRBJ1-1, the V gene TRBV7-2; D remains ambiguous. From germline, CDR1 is SGHTA and CDR2 FQGNSA. The CDR3 sequence is 14 residues long. V was pared by 3 bases and J by 4 bases, with 12 bases between. The CDR3 bases are TGTGCCAGCAGCTTCCATTCTGGACCCACTGAAGCTTTCTTT. It specifies CASSFHSGPTEAFF. Drawing the rest from reference TRBV7-2 and TRBJ1-1, the complete variable domain is GAGVSQSPSNKVTEKGKDVELRCDPISGHTALYWYRQSLGQGLEFLIYFQGNSAPDKSGLPSDRFSAERTGGSVSTLTIQRTQQEDSAVYLCASSFHSGPTEAFFGQGTRLTVV.